This T cell receptor (beta chain) comes out of a study of blood T cell repertoires in COVID-19. The trim removed 3 bases at V and 3 bases at J, leaving 1 base unmatched. The CDR3 is 13 amino acids. Germline CDR1 reads SGHRS; CDR2 reads YFSETQ. Sequencing was performed with immunoSEQ multiplex PCR; in TCRdb, only in-frame clones are kept and a portion is missing. Here the sample spans roughly 250,000 clones, 70% to 90% being singletons. As to this clone: The sample has other DNA sequences that encode this CDR3 too.

V is TRBV5-1 and J is TRBJ2-3; 7 bases line up with TRBD1. This clonotype was obtained from a woman aged 45-65 years who had recovered from COVID-19. Material for sequencing was PBMCs or T cells enriched from blood (not recorded which). CDR3: CASSSQGTDTQYF. The DNA of the CDR3 is TGCGCCAGCAGCTCACAGGGGACAGATACGCAGTATTTT. The full variable domain, with the rest looked up from reference TRBV5-1 and TRBJ2-3, is KAGVTQTPRYLIKTRGQQVTLSCSPISGHRSVSWYQQTPGQGLQFLFEYFSETQRNKGNFPGRFSGRQFSNSRSEMNVSTLELGDSALYLCASSSQGTDTQYFGPGTRLTVL.